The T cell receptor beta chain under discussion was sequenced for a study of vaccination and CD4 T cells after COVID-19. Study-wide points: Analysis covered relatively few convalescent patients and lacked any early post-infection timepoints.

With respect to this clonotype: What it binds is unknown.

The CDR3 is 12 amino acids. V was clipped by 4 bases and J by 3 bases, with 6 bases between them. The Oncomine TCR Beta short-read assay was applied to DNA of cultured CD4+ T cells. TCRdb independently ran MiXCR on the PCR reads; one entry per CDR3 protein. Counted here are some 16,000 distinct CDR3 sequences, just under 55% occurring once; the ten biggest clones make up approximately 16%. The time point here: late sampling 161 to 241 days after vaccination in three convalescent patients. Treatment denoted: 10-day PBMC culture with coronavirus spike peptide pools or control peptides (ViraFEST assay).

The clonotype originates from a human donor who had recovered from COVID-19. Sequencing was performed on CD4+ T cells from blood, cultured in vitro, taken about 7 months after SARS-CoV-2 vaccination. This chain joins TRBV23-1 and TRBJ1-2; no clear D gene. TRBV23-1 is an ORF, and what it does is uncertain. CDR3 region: CASSLNDYGYTF. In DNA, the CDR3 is TGCGCCAGCAGTCTTAATGACTATGGCTACACCTTC.